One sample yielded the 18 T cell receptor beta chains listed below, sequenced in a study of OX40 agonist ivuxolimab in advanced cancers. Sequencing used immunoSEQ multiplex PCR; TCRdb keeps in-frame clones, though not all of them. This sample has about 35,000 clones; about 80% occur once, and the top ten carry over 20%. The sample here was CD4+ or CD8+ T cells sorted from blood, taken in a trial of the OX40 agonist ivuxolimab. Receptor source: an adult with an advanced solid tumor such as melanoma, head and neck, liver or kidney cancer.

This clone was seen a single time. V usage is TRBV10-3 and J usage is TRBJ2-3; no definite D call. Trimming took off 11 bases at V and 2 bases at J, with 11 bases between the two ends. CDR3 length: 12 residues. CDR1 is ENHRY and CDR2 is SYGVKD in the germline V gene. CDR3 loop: CASSGNTDTQYF. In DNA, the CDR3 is TGTGCCTCATCAGGAAACACAGATACGCAGTATTTT.

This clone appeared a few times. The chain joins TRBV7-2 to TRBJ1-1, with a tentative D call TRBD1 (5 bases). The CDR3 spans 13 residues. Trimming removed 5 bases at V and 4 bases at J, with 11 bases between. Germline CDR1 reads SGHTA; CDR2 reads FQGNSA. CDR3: CASSRTGRTEAFF. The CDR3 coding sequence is TGTGCCAGCAGCCGGACGGGGCGCACTGAAGCTTTCTTT.

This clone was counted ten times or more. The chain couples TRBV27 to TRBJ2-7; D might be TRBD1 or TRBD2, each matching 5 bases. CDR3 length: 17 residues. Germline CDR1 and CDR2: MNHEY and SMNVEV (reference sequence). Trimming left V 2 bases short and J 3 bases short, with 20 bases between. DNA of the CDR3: TGTGCCAGCAGTTTACGGGGATTTGGGACGGACCTCTACGAGCAGTACGTC. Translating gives CASSLRGFGTDLYEQYV.

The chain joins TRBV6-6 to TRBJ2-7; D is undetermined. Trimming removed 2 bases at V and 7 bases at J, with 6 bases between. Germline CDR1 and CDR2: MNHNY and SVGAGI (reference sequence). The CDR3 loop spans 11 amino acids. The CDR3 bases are TGTGCCAGCAGTTACAGGGAAGAGCAGTACTTC. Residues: CASSYREEQYF.

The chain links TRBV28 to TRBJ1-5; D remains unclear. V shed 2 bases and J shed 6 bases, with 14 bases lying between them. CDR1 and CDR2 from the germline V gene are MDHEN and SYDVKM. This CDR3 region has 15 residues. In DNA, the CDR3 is TGTGCCAGCAGTTTAACGACGGGCCCGTTTCAGCCCCAGCATTTT. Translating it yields CASSLTTGPFQPQHF.

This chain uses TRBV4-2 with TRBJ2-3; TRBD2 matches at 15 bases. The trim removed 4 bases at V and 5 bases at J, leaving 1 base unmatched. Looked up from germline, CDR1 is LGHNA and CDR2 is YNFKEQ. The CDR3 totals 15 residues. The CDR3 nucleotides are TGTGCCAGCAGCCGGGGACTAGCGGGGGGAGATACGCAGTATTTT. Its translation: CASSRGLAGGDTQYF.

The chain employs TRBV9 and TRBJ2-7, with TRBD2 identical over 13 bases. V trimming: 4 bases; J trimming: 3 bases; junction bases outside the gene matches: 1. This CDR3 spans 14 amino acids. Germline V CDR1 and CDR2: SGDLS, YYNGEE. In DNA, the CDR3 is TGTGCCAGCAGCCGACTAGCGGGGGGCTACGAGCAGTACTTC. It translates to CASSRLAGGYEQYF.

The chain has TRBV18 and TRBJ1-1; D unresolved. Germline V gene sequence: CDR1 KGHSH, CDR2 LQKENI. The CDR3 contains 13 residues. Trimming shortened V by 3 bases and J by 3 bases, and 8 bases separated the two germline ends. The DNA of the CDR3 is TGTGCCAGCTCACCGATGGCTTACACTGAAGCTTTCTTT. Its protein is CASSPMAYTEAFF.

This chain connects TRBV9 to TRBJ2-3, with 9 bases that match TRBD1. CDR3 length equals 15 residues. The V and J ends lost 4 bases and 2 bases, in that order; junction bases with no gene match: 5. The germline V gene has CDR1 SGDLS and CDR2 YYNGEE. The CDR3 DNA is TGTGCCAGCAGCTTACAGGGGGCGCTCACAGATACGCAGTATTTT. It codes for CASSLQGALTDTQYF.

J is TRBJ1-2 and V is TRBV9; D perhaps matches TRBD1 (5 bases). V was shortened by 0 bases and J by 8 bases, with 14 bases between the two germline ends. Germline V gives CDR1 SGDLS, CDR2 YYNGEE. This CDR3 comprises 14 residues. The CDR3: CASSVDIGARGYTF. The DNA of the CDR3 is TGTGCCAGCAGCGTAGATATCGGGGCGCGGGGCTACACCTTC.

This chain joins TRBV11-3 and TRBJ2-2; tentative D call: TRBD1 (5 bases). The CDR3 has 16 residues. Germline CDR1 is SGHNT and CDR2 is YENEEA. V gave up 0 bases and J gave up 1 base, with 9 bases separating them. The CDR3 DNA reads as TGTGCCAGCAGCTTAGAAGGGGCTAGGAACACCGGGGAGCTGTTTTTT. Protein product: CASSLEGARNTGELFF.

The CDR3 sequence is CASRQQGAGANVLTF. The CDR3 DNA reads TGCGCCAGCAGGCAGCAGGGGGCTGGGGCCAACGTCCTGACTTTC. The chain is built from TRBV5-1 and TRBJ2-6; 7 bases map to TRBD1. The J segment lost 2 bases and the V segment lost 5 bases, leaving 4 bases of the junction unmatched. The CDR3 runs to 15 residues. Germline values: CDR1 SGHRS, CDR2 YFSETQ.

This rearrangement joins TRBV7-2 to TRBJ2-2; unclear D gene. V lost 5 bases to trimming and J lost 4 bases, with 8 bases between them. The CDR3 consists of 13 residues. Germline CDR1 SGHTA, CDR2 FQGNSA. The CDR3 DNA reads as TGTGCCAGCAGCCCCAAGGTCACCGGGGAGCTGTTTTTT. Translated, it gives CASSPKVTGELFF.

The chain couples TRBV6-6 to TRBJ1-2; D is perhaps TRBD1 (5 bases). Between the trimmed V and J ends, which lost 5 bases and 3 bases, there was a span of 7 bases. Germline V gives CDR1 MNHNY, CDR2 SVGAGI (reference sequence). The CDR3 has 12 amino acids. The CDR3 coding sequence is TGTGCCAGCAGTCCAGGGTACTATGGCTACACCTTC. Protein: CASSPGYYGYTF.

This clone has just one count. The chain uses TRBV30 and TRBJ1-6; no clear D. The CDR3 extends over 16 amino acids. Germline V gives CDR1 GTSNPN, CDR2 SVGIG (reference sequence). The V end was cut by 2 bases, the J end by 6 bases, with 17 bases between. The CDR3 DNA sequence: TGTGCCTGGAGTCTCGGCAGTCGGCGGTTTAATTCACCCCTCCACTTT. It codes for CAWSLGSRRFNSPLHF.

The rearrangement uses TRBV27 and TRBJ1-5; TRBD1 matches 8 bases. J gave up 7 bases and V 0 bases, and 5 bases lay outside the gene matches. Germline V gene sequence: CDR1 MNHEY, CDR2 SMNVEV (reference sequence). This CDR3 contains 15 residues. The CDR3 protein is CASSLSKTGVQPQHF. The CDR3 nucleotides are TGTGCCAGCAGTTTATCGAAGACAGGGGTACAGCCCCAGCATTTT.

CDR3 DNA: TGCAGCGTGGGAGTGTACGACTATGGCTACACCTTC. Its translation: CSVGVYDYGYTF. The chain couples TRBV29-1 to TRBJ1-2; unclear D gene. In germline, CDR1 is SQVTM, CDR2 ANQGSEA. V shed 6 bases and J shed 3 bases, with 11 bases lying between them. The CDR3 has 12 residues.

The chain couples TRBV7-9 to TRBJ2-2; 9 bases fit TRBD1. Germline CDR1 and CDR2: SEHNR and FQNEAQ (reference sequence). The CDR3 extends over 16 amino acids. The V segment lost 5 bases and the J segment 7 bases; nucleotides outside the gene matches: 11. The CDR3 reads CASSLPGQGRVGELFF. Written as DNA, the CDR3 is TGTGCCAGCAGCCTTCCCGGACAGGGGCGCGTCGGGGAGCTGTTTTTT.